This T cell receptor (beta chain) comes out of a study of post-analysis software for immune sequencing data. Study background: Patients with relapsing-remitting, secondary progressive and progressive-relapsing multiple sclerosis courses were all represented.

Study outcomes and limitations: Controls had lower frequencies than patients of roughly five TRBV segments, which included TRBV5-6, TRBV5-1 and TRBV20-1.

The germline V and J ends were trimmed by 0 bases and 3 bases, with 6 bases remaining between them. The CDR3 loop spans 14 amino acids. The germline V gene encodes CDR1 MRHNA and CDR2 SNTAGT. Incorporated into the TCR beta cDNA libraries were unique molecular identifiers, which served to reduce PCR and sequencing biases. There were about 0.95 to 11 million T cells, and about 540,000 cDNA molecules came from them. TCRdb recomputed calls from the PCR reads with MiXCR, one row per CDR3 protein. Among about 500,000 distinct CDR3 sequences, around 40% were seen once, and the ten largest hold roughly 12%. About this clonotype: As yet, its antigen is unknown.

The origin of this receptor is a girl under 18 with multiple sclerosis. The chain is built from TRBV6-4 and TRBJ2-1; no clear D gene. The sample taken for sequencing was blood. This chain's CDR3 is CASSDSSDYNEQFF. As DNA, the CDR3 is TGTGCCAGCAGTGACTCGAGCGACTACAATGAGCAGTTCTTC.